One TCR beta chain is described in this entry. Its antigen remains unknown. In the same sample, other DNA sequences code for this CDR3. Researchers ran the assay at a deep level. TCRdb's table, derived via immunoSEQ multiplex PCR, lists solely in-frame clones and lacks some. The sample records around 2,000,000 clones, approximately 95% being singletons. The ends were cut back, 5 bases at V and 0 bases at J, with 11 bases in the middle. The CDR3 is 14 amino acids. Germline CDR1 reads SGHNT; CDR2 reads YYREEE (reference sequence). The sample belongs to a study of shared clonotypes between healthy human individuals. General observations from the study: A generally larger estimated richness was seen in naive subsets than in memory subsets.

Sequenced: naive CD4+ T cells sorted from blood. Subset noted: CD45RA+ positively selected. This rearrangement joins TRBV5-4 to TRBJ1-1; a weak D match, TRBD1 (6 bases). The clonotype was recovered from a man in his late teens or twenties in good health. The CDR3 nucleotides are TGTGCCAGCAGGGCGGGACAAATGAACACTGAAGCTTTCTTT. Protein product: CASRAGQMNTEAFF.